The 12 T cell receptor beta chains listed next were all sequenced from one sample in a study of immune heterogeneity within non-small cell lung tumors. For the TCR beta CDR3, multiplex PCR with 32 V and 13 J primers performed the amplification. One entry per CDR3 protein results from TCRdb running MiXCR on the multiplex PCR reads. The sample shows some 15,000 distinct CDR3 sequences, about 31% of them seen only once. As template, the study used bulk tumor genomic DNA at around 590 ng per sample. Several spatially distant biopsies were obtained per primary tumor intraoperatively. Curative surgery was undertaken by patients, who had untreated, newly diagnosed non-small cell lung cancer. The material sequenced was lung tumor tissue. The receptors come from a woman between 45 and 65 years old with non-small cell lung cancer.

This clonotype was seen only once. The rearrangement links TRBV6-1 to TRBJ2-2; TRBD2 matches at 10 bases. V trimming: 3 bases; J trimming: 15 bases; junction bases outside the gene matches: 13. This CDR3 spans 15 amino acids. Germline V gene data show CDR1 as MNHNS and CDR2 as SASEGT. The CDR3 protein is CASSDGLTRSGGVFF. The CDR3 DNA reads as TGTGCCAGCAGTGACGGCCTAACTAGAAGCGGGGGGGTGTTTTTT.

The genes are TRBV6-1 and TRBJ2-1, with 7 bases aligning to TRBD2. V lost 6 bases, J lost 3 bases, and 8 bases stayed unmatched. CDR1 and CDR2 from the germline V gene are MNHNS and SASEGT. The CDR3 loop spans 15 amino acids. This chain's CDR3 is CASRGPGLFYNEQFF. The DNA for the CDR3 is TGTGCCAGCAGGGGCCCGGGACTATTCTACAATGAGCAGTTCTTC.

This clonotype was seen ten or more times. This chain's CDR3 is CASSGDSRVGELFF. The CDR3 DNA follows: TGTGCCAGCAGTGGGGACAGCCGTGTCGGGGAGCTGTTTTTT. V gene TRBV28 combines with J gene TRBJ2-2; 7 bases align to TRBD1. CDR1 is MDHEN, CDR2 SYDVKM, per germline. CDR3 length: 14 residues. Losses at the gene ends were 5 bases for V and 7 bases for J; bases not matched to a gene: 7.

By proportion, this clonotype is medium-sized. CDR3 protein: CASSLGQGAYEQYF. As DNA, the CDR3 is TGCGCCAGCAGCCTCGGACAGGGGGCGTACGAGCAGTACTTC. The rearrangement joins TRBV4-1 to TRBJ2-7, with TRBD1 identical over 11 bases. The CDR3 has 14 amino acids. V dropped 4 bases and J dropped 4; count of bases not matched to a gene: 3. Germline lookup yields CDR1 MGHRA and CDR2 YSYEKL.

The chain employs TRBV4-1 and TRBJ1-2, with 12 bases matching TRBD1. Germline V gives CDR1 MGHRA, CDR2 YSYEKL. There are 17 residues in the CDR3. After removal of 2 bases from V and 7 bases from J, the junction contained 11 bases not matched to a gene. CDR3 amino acids: CASSQYLGTGGAVGYTF. CDR3 coding DNA: TGCGCCAGCAGCCAATATCTCGGGACAGGGGGCGCCGTTGGCTACACCTTC.

The CDR3 is CASSLDRVHGYTF. In DNA form, the CDR3 reads TGCGCCAGCAGCTTAGATAGGGTCCATGGCTACACCTTC. The rearrangement links TRBV5-1 to TRBJ1-2, with no clear D. The length of the CDR3 is 13 residues. With 2 bases removed from V and 6 bases from J, the gap between germline ends came to 11 bases. Germline CDR1 and CDR2: SGHRS and YFSETQ.

This clonotype was recorded at least ten times. The rearrangement uses TRBV19 and TRBJ2-6; no definite D call. This CDR3 has 17 residues. Germline V lookup: CDR1 LNHDA, CDR2 SQIVND (reference sequence). The germline V and J ends were trimmed by 3 bases and 2 bases, with 14 bases remaining between them. CDR3 sequence reads: CASSIGPPQAGANVLTF. CDR3 coding DNA: TGTGCCAGTAGTATTGGCCCCCCTCAGGCTGGGGCCAACGTCCTGACTTTC. Filled out from reference TRBV19 and TRBJ2-6, the complete variable domain reads DGGITQSPKYLFRKEGQNVTLSCEQNLNHDAMYWYRQDPGQGLRLIYYSQIVNDFQKGDIAEGYSVSREKKESFPLTVTSAQKNPTAFYLCASSIGPPQAGANVLTFGAGSRLTVL.

This clonotype came up a few times. The chain combines TRBV10-3 with TRBJ2-3; 12 positions match TRBD2. The germline gives CDR1 ENHRY, CDR2 SYGVKD. J was trimmed by 2 bases and V by 3 bases; bases with no gene match: 9. The CDR3 is 18 residues long. CDR3 sequence reads: CAISERGLAGGATDTQYF. DNA for the CDR3: TGTGCCATCAGTGAAAGGGGGCTAGCGGGGGGGGCCACAGATACGCAGTATTTT.

Comments on this clonotype: This may be a read error, as it is one base from a much larger clone. The gene calls are TRBV4-2 and TRBJ1-6; D ambiguous. CDR1 and CDR2 (germline): LGHNA, YNFKEQ. The CDR3 runs to 15 residues. CDR3 region: CASSRYQAGSSTLHF. The CDR3 DNA is TGTGCCAGCAGCCGCTACCAAGCTGGGAGTTCAACCCTCCACTTT.

The rearrangement links TRBV4-1 to TRBJ1-1; D remains ambiguous. This CDR3 contains 16 residues. Germline loops: CDR1 MGHRA, CDR2 YSYEKL. V lost 1 base and J lost 0, with 12 bases in between. The CDR3, as DNA: TGCGCCAGCAGCCAAGGTAAAGGCAGTTTGAACACTGAAGCTTTCTTT. It translates to CASSQGKGSLNTEAFF.

This clonotype was seen once. The rearrangement uses TRBV7-9 and TRBJ1-2, with a weak D call TRBD1 (5 bases). Trimming cost V 5 bases and J 3 bases, with 10 bases left between them. This CDR3 spans 13 amino acids. CDR1 SEHNR and CDR2 FQNEAQ come from the germline V gene (reference sequence). The CDR3 DNA reads as TGTGCCAGCAGCGACAGAACTCACTATGGCTACACCTTC. Its translation is CASSDRTHYGYTF.

Comments on this clonotype: This may be a read error, as it is one base from a much larger clone. The J gene is TRBJ1-5, the V gene TRBV2; D is perhaps TRBD1 (6 bases). This CDR3 has 14 amino acids. Trimming removed 4 bases at V and 8 bases at J, with 15 bases between. Germline V gene sequence: CDR1 SNHLY, CDR2 FYNNEI. CDR3 region: CASSADRKNKPQHF. The CDR3 DNA reads as TGTGCCAGCAGTGCAGACAGGAAAAATAAGCCCCAGCATTTT. The whole variable domain, filled in from reference TRBV2 and TRBJ1-5, reads EPEVTQTPSHQVTQMGQEVILRCVPISNHLYFYWYRQILGQKVEFLVSFYNNEISEKSEIFDDQFSVERPDGSNFTLKIRSTKLEDSAMYFCASSADRKNKPQHFGDGTRLSIL.